This TCR beta chain was identified in a study of cytomegalovirus exposure and HLA in healthy donors. Study-level background: Assignment to the Caucasian-associated ancestry cluster applied to more than 75% of the 300 to 500 genotyped donors. Study outcomes and limitations: The dataset shows that most TCR sequences were rare, while some public TCRs occurred in many donors.

Germline assignment: CDR1 SGHTA and CDR2 FQGNSA. This CDR3 spans 19 amino acids. The V gene end was trimmed by 2 bases and the J gene end by 7 bases; junction bases not matched to a gene: 14. Note on this clone: Its target is not known.

The study ran its PCR with 60 Vbeta and 13 Jbeta primers. The protocol was immunoSEQ multiplex PCR, while the TCRdb copy is restricted to in-frame clones and leaves out a portion. The repertoire table contains just over 150,000 clones. Sequencing was performed on PBMCs. This clonotype originated in a man aged 25-40 years in good health and CMV-seronegative. V gene TRBV7-2 combines with J gene TRBJ2-2; 12 bases line up with TRBD2. The CDR3, as DNA: TGTGCCAGCAGCTTACAGAAAAGAGCGGGACTAGCGGGCGGCGGGGAGCTGTTTTTT. Protein product: CASSLQKRAGLAGGGELFF. Supplemented by reference TRBV7-2 and TRBJ2-2, the full variable domain reads GAGVSQSPSNKVTEKGKDVELRCDPISGHTALYWYRQSLGQGLEFLIYFQGNSAPDKSGLPSDRFSAERTGGSVSTLTIQRTQQEDSAVYLCASSLQKRAGLAGGGELFFGEGSRLTVL.